This T cell receptor (beta chain) is from a study of identifying expanded T cells in peripheral blood (dated by TCRdb to about 2019). Describing the broader study: Four technical replicates, made by sequencing separate aliquots from the same pool of genomic DNA, were compared pairwise.

During the collection period, no immune events, such as infections, were documented for the healthy donors. Time-dependent variance in a beta-binomial model of T-cell clone differential abundance was calibrated using healthy-donor blood repertoires as a training cohort. The training cohort included approximately 10 healthy donors, of whom 3 were female and 7 were male. Donor ages ranged from about 29 to 70 years, with an average of about 40 years. Whole blood, obtained from a commercial supplier, was collected from each healthy donor at three time points spaced approximately two weeks apart. For immunosequencing, genomic DNA was extracted from unsorted whole blood. Comment on this clone: What antigen it recognizes has not been identified. No qualities accompany the bases; no much larger clone lies one base away.

What the study reported, not specific to this receptor: Around 1.2 differentially abundant clones were flagged by the binomial model between technical replicates, whereas about 15 and 18 were flagged over two weeks and four weeks, respectively. The authors expected that over much longer intervals, such as months to years, biological variance in healthy repertoires might increase even further. The beta-binomial model significantly reduced the number of clones called differentially abundant and the false-positive rate across all healthy-donor time intervals. Variance in clone template counts between roughly 2-week samples significantly increased with total template count across all healthy donors.

The immunoSEQ Assay, which relies on bias-controlled multiplex PCR amplification of genomic DNA, was used to profile TCRbeta CDR3 regions. In the paper's pipeline: The absolute abundance of each unique TCRbeta CDR3 region was quantified after sequences were collapsed and filtered. Two models were used to test differential abundance: a binomial model (Fisher-equivalent) and a beta-binomial model that adds time-dependent variance fitted from healthy donors. Clones with fewer than 5 combined templates were excluded, and clones with Benjamini-Hochberg FDR below 0.01 were called differentially abundant. Beta-binomial variance was modeled as a function of total template count across the two samples using the form v = (b*log(k)+a)^2. TCRdb carries this immuneACCESS record with in-frame sequences only. Its versions omit some clonotypes, under half of them owing to an unresolved V gene in the studies checked, with the rest unexplained. V and J calls and clone size come straight from that table; D and trimming were deduced from the DNA. The sample table contains 90,000 to 100,000 clones; only one count was recorded for roughly 90% of them. The ten largest clones capture around 6% of the sample.

CDR1 and CDR2 are read off the germline V gene (reference sequence) as SEHNR and FQNEAQ. V sheds 3 bases and J sheds 2 bases, leaving 7 bases between their ends. Including the terminal cysteine and phenylalanine, the CDR3 comprises 13 residues. Here the CDR3 DNA is all that survives: 39 bases in frame from base 1. Sequencing was done on a sample of blood. This chain is built from TRBV7-9 and TRBJ1-2; no D gene can be assigned with confidence. The receptor was derived from a person aged 18-69 years in good health. The bases are TGTGCCAGCAGCTTGCGAGGGAACTATGGCTACACCTTC. Translated, this is CASSLRGNYGYTF.